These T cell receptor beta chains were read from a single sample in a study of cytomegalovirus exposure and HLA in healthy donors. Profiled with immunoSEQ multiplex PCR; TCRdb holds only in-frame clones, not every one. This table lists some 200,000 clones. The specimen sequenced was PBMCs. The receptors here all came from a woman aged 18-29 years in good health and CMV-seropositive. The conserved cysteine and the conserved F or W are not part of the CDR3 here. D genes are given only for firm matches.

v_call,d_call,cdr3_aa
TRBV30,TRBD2,AWSPGLAEHNEQF
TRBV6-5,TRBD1,ASSYNGQGGEKLF
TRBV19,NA,ASSIKAVRSRAGYGYT
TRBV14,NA,ASSRTSSEQY
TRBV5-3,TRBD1,ARSFPRDRVDGYT
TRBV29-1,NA,SVLDRWPNQPQH
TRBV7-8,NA,ASSLIASHGPGEETQY
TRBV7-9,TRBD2,ASSLVDGGSSYNEQF
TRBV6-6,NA,ASIRRDAGGELF
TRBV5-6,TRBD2,ASSLAGRAIYNEQF
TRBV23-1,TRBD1,ASSPRDSYGYT
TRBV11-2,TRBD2,ASSLVGSGRRNEQF
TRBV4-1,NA,ASSPNVRGSEAF
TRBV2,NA,ASFLDSYEQY
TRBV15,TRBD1,ATSSGTGGFAKNIQY
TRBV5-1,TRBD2,ASSPSRTSGRGGQETQY
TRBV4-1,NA,ASSQDWRVSNYGYT
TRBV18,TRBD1,ASSKGQSIPDSPLH
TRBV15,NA,ATSPGIETDTQY
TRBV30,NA,AWSDGQTYEQY
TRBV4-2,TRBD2,ASNEAGQETQY
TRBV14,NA,ASSQSTWGNTIY
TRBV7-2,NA,ASSLDYRDTDTQY
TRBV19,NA,ASSTNHNQPQH
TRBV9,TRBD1,ASSVVRGQGIYGYT
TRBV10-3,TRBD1,AISVPGQGKYQPQH
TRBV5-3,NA,ARSLRGYETKAF
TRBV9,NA,ASSRQTNNYGYT
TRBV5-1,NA,ASSGQGGTTDTQY
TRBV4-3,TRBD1,ASSQDWTGRETQY
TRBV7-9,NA,ASSLALGKGGNTEAF
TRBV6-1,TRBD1,ASSIGTANTEAF
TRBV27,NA,ASSWSSVTGELF
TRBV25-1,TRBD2,ASSDIGDYLNEQF
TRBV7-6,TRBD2,ASSLGTSGRASKNEQF
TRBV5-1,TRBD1,ASSVGQGEETQY
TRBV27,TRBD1,ASSPGQGLSGYT
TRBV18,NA,ASSLDMLTQDEQY
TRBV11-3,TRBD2,ASSRRLAGVSYEQY
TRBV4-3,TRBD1,ASSLFRGPGYEQY
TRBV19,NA,ASSIRTSLRYNEQF
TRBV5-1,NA,ASSFFVQETQY
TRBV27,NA,ASSLLANAGDRELF
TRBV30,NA,AWRTAGSNQPQH
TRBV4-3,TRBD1,ASSQEGQGVSEQF
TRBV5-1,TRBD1,ASSPGQNSLHYGYT
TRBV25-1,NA,ASRDYPTDTQY
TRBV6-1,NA,ASSVRERGEAF
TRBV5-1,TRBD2,ASKLGGVSADTQY
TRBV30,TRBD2,AWRRAGAPDTQY
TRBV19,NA,ASTPGKISSGNTIY
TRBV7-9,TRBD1,ASSLGQQETQY
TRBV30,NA,AWSVPRGYT
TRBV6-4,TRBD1,ASTPGTGGEQF
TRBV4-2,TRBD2,ASSQGSSGGNNEQF
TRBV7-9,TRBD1,ASSLEGGPRTDTQY
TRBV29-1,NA,SVEAQVSYNEQF
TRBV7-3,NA,ASSWGLNTEAF
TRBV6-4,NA,ASSRDSSGANVLT